This TCR beta chain derives from a study of blood T cell repertoires in COVID-19. Study-wide context: T cells, B-cell-depleted T cells, or PBMCs provided the cDNA or gDNA that served as material.

Sequencing used immunoSEQ multiplex PCR; TCRdb keeps in-frame clones, though not all of them. The data hold under 150,000 clones, with approximately 88% observed a single time. The CDR3 is 15 amino acids. V gave up 4 bases and J gave up 3 bases, with 12 bases separating them. Looked up from germline, CDR1 is LGHNA and CDR2 is YNFKEQ. This rearrangement joins TRBV4-2 to TRBJ2-2; D is possibly TRBD2 (5 bases). The receptor was isolated from a human donor in a cohort sampled during active COVID-19. Material: peripheral blood. The CDR3 DNA follows: TGTGCCAGCAGCCTGACCGAGGGCGACACCGGGGAGCTGTTTTTT. Amino acid sequence: CASSLTEGDTGELFF.